This TCR beta chain originates from a study of cytomegalovirus exposure and HLA in healthy donors (dated by TCRdb to the late 2010s). At the level of the whole study: An earlier analysis of some 600 of the donors reported 250 to 300 Gb of sequence data and around 120 million unique TCR beta sequences obtained from approximately 180 million T cells. An early release covering roughly 580 HLA-typed donors comprised about 300 gigabases of sequencing data and approximately 80 million unique TCR sequences. Of the 300 to 500 genotyped donors, more than 75% were placed in the genetic ancestry cluster associated with self-reported Caucasian donors. The study was designed to test whether signatures of past pathogen exposure could be identified by cataloging public T cell receptors. Using immunosequencing, the study profiled T cell repertoires from 666 subjects and related those repertoires to cytomegalovirus serostatus. A separate validation cohort of approximately 120 different subjects was used in addition to the approximately 610-subject first cohort. To predict cytomegalovirus infection status, the study combined high-throughput TCR immunosequencing, statistical association of individual TCRs with disease status, and machine learning. In a later analysis, previously published TCR beta repertoires from several hundred donors were re-analyzed and high-resolution HLA genotyping was added so that TCR occurrence patterns could be studied. In the later analysis, no new phenotypic data were used to find candidate immune exposures; instead, reliance was placed on TCR beta sequences and their occurrence across donors. To decide whether each TCR beta V gene segment behaved as functional or pseudogenic, an earlier analysis of approximately 620 of the donors relied on high-throughput TCR beta sequencing. Donor age, sex, ethnicity and CMV serostatus were collected together with the repertoire data. In a later genetic analysis, genome-wide SNP genotypes for about 55% of the roughly 700 donors were used, and that subset was treated as a discovery cohort. Every repertoire in the discovery cohort had been generated on one and the same sequencing platform. Both class I and class II loci were covered by HLA typing, at four-digit resolution. Typing coverage varied by locus: roughly 629-630 donors for A, B, C, DRB1 and DQB1; roughly 560 for DQA1; about 570 for DPA1; roughly 450 for DPB1. Because of strong linkage in the cohort, five DR-DQ haplotypes were treated as single units for association and clustering. On average, about 200,000 unique TCR beta nucleotide sequences were sequenced per donor among more than 350 genotyped donors of the cohort, with roughly 18% of those sequences being non-productive. Overall results and qualifications from the work: Because HLA typing was unavailable for some donors at each locus, only the typed subset was used in association tests. This cohort had only TCR beta chains sequenced, and the lack of alpha or paired-chain data limited which features could be detected. When HLA alleles, especially DR and DQ, strongly co-occurred, TCR associations were difficult to assign to individual alleles. In vitro tests confirmed that a few of the cytomegalovirus-associated TCR beta chains recognize cytomegalovirus antigens. Across donors, most TCR sequences were observed very rarely, whereas some public TCRs were present in many individuals. An association between a missense DCLRE1C variant and V-gene and J-gene trimming of TCR beta chains was found in a later genetic analysis and replicated in an independent cohort. The only immune exposure information available for the cohort was CMV serostatus. In a later analysis, TCR association rates were found to vary across HLA loci, with the most associated TCRs seen for DRB1 alleles and the fewest for HLA-C alleles. Some IMGT-functional V segments, including TRBV6-2 and TRBV6-3, could not be told apart with the 87-base-pair reads, so those segments were excluded. A further reported finding was that TCR beta sequences accurately predicted the HLA-A and HLA-B alleles for most subjects in the first cohort. Correlated functional status among segregating V segments might reflect linkage disequilibrium, but an unknown experimental factor could not be ruled out. The study listed 150 to 200 TCR beta chains as associated with cytomegalovirus. In a later genetic analysis, fewer N-insertions in productive TCRs were reported among donors in an Asian-associated ancestry cluster than the 666-donor mean. In a later analysis, several top co-occurrence clusters were reported to appear linked to parvovirus B19, influenza, CMV and Epstein-Barr virus. In a later analysis, most CMV-associated TCR beta chains were found to appear HLA-restricted, with HLA associations seemingly driven largely by CMV exposure. A later analysis associated 17,000 or so TCR beta sequences with specific HLA alleles at a false discovery rate of 0.05. Compared with equally common non-associated chains, HLA-associated TCR beta chains in a later analysis were more clonally expanded and had lower generation probabilities. A cluster of highly shared sequence variants was judged likely to be a technical artifact of the sequencing pipeline. About 15 rarely observed V segments, including chromosome 9 orphons, were excluded from the earlier analysis of approximately 600 of the donors because counts were too low. Presence/absence analyses assumed roughly uniform sequencing depth across donors, an assumption that may not hold. Cytomegalovirus status was reported to be diagnosed by the classifier with high specificity and sensitivity in both the original and validation cohorts. Broadly in line with IMGT annotations, most TCR beta V segments showed up in productive rearrangements about 90% or about 30% of the time in an earlier analysis of around 600 of the donors. According to the authors, the approach could potentially be generalized to other disease states and immunological phenotypes.

Via the germline V gene, CDR1 is SNHLY and CDR2 FYNNEI. V ends up 8 bases short and J 7 bases short, with an unmatched junction base count of 7. The CDR3 starts with the cysteine, ends with the phenylalanine, and has 13 residues. The kept DNA is CDR3 alone, 39 bases in frame from the first base. The cohort was made up of 666 healthy bone marrow donors. At the time of sampling, every cohort member was nominally healthy, though immune exposures that went unrecorded were likely present. The donor tested CMV seropositive, placing the donor among the 290 or so seropositive members of the cohort. A peripheral blood sample was provided by each donor, and peripheral blood mononuclear cells were used for TCR beta sequencing. Genomic DNA was extracted from the blood cell samples with the Qiagen DNeasy Blood Extraction Kit. This clone was counted only a few times. Its antigen remains unidentified. There are no base qualities to consult, and no much larger clone falls within one base.

Libraries were made using the immunoSEQ multiplex PCR assay. The multiplex PCR relied on a mix of 60 forward primers for TCR Vbeta segments and 13 reverse primers for TCR Jbeta segments. The CDR3 region of rearranged TCR beta genes was amplified from genomic DNA with a multiplex PCR assay. The Illumina HiSeq System was used to sequence the amplified TCR beta libraries as 87-base-pair reads. As for the original processing: In a later analysis, approximately 74 million unique TCR beta chains were counted across the roughly 610 repertoires, and roughly 11 million of these chains were shared by at least two donors. Raw reads were error-corrected and collapsed into unique sequences by a nearest-neighbor algorithm in which closely related sequences were merged to remove PCR and sequencing errors. To assign V, D and J gene segments, CDR3 sequences were aligned to IMGT reference sequences. Each retained sequence needed at least a six-nucleotide match to both a V gene segment and a J gene segment. A rearrangement counted as productive if the CDR3 had no stop codons and remained in frame with V and J, and every other rearrangement counted as non-productive. Following IMGT convention, CDR3 was defined as the stretch from the second conserved V-encoded cysteine up to the conserved J-encoded phenylalanine. The earlier analysis of 500 to 600 of the donors excluded sequences that lacked an unambiguous match to a single V gene segment. In an earlier analysis of about 590 of the donors, a V segment was called functional when productive rearrangements were above 56.7%, and segregating when the standard deviation between donors exceeded 5%. A statistical classification framework was developed to diagnose cytomegalovirus status using the catalog of TCR beta chain sequences. In a later analysis, TCR nucleotide sequences were compared against IMGT/GENE-DB human TR gene sequences so that V and J genes could be assigned. The TCRdist pipeline was used in a later analysis to assign CDR3 sequences and most-parsimonious VDJ recombination scenarios. In a later analysis, each TCR beta chain was defined by its CDR3 amino acid sequence together with its V-gene family, and reads lacking a unique V-gene family were excluded. As a way to deal with suspected cross-contamination and a sequencing artifact, a later analysis dropped 450 to 700 nucleotide sequences that were highly shared and had low generation probability. For each public chain, a later analysis derived a clonal expansion index from normalized ranks of inferred template counts within each repertoire. In a later analysis, generation probabilities were computed with a VDJ recombination model fitted to out-of-frame rearrangements, and the resulting probabilities were checked against IGoR. In a later analysis, TCR-TCR, TCR-HLA and TCR-CMV co-occurrence was scored with hypergeometric tests, and a repertoire-size bias correction was applied to TCR pairs. A later analysis estimated false discovery rates by permuting HLA or CMV assignments 20 times. A later analysis grouped co-occurring TCRs with DBSCAN, adding TCRdist sequence similarity when clustering within HLA-allele-positive subsets. Repertoires with fewer than 30,000 or more than 120,000 public chains were left out of co-occurrence clustering, as were about five repertoires with anomalous nucleotide sharing. Drawn from immuneACCESS, this table holds only the in-frame rearrangements with V and J called that TCRdb kept. Clones are partly lost; checked studies trace under half to an unresolved V gene and leave the rest unexplained. The D gene and trimming were derived from the DNA, and the V and J assignments and clone size from that table. The sample table contains fewer than 110,000 clones; only one count was recorded for 60% to 85% of them. The ten largest clones take up approximately 3.8% of the sample.

Sequencing was carried out using PBMCs. Recombination linked TRBV2 to TRBJ1-2; TRBD1 lines up with 10 middle nucleotides. This TCR was sampled from a man aged 45 to 65 in good health and CMV-seropositive. The CDR3 loop reads CASSGQGFGGYTF. The nucleotide sequence is given as TGTGCCAGCTCGGGACAGGGGTTCGGTGGCTACACCTTC.